Described below is a single TCR beta chain sequence and its context. TCRdb's copy holds only in-frame clones and misses some; the assay was immunoSEQ multiplex PCR. The repertoire holds some 190,000 clones, with more than 70% as singletons. This record comes from a study of blood T cell repertoires in COVID-19. Looked up from germline, CDR1 is MDHEN and CDR2 is SYDVKM. The V and J ends lost 6 bases and 0 bases respectively, with 17 bases between them. The CDR3 has 16 residues. This TCR derives from a man aged 35-49 years with acute COVID-19. The specimen was PBMCs or T cells enriched from blood (not recorded which). J is TRBJ1-2 and V is TRBV28; D is ambiguous. The chain's CDR3 is CASSSIHDIANYGYTF. The CDR3 DNA follows: TGTGCCAGCAGCTCAATCCACGACATAGCTAACTATGGCTACACCTTC.